This is a list of T cell receptor beta chains from one sample in a study of beta chain features in type 1 diabetes. Produced via immunoSEQ multiplex PCR; TCRdb's table is partial and in-frame only. This sample yields 150,000 or so clones, of which over 55% are seen a single time; under 0.1% belongs to the top ten. Material: naive CD4+ T cells from blood. Source of these receptors: a man aged 25 to 40 with type 1 diabetes. CDR3s include the opening cysteine and the closing phenylalanine or tryptophan. Fields, in order: clone size, J gene, D gene, V gene, CDR3 protein, CDR3 DNA. A D gene is named only where the DNA matches it firmly. Clone size appears in some rows only: once, few, many, or a class for an expanded clone.

abundance: few; j_gene: TRBJ1-2; d_gene: -; v_gene: TRBV29-1; CDR3aa: CSVEVGPNYGYTF; CDR3nt: TGCAGCGTTGAAGTGGGACCCAACTATGGCTACACCTTC
abundance: once; j_gene: TRBJ1-2; d_gene: -; v_gene: TRBV30; CDR3aa: CAWSAAPGIGYTF; CDR3nt: TGTGCCTGGAGTGCGGCCCCAGGGATTGGCTACACCTTC
abundance: -; j_gene: TRBJ2-1; d_gene: TRBD2; v_gene: TRBV14; CDR3aa: CASSRNLAGNEQFF; CDR3nt: TGTGCCAGCAGCCGAAACCTAGCGGGGAATGAGCAGTTCTTC
abundance: -; j_gene: TRBJ2-6; d_gene: -; v_gene: TRBV29-1; CDR3aa: CSVEAQGANVLTF; CDR3nt: TGCAGCGTTGAGGCGCAGGGTGCCAACGTCCTGACTTTC
abundance: -; j_gene: TRBJ2-5; d_gene: -; v_gene: TRBV20-1; CDR3aa: CSAPGGGTQYF; CDR3nt: TGCAGTGCTCCAGGAGGGGGGACCCAGTACTTC
abundance: -; j_gene: TRBJ2-1; d_gene: TRBD1; v_gene: TRBV28; CDR3aa: CASSPGTGAYNEQFF; CDR3nt: TGTGCCAGCAGCCCCGGGACAGGGGCCTACAATGAGCAGTTCTTC
abundance: -; j_gene: TRBJ1-5; d_gene: TRBD1; v_gene: TRBV29-1; CDR3aa: CSVLGTVNQPQHF; CDR3nt: TGCAGCGTCCTCGGGACAGTCAATCAGCCCCAGCATTTT
abundance: -; j_gene: TRBJ2-7; d_gene: TRBD2; v_gene: TRBV25-1; CDR3aa: CASSESGARSYEQYF; CDR3nt: TGTGCCAGCAGTGAAAGCGGGGCTCGCTCCTACGAGCAGTACTTC
abundance: -; j_gene: TRBJ2-5; d_gene: -; v_gene: TRBV23-1; CDR3aa: CASSQVSQETQYF; CDR3nt: TGCGCCAGCAGTCAAGTCAGCCAAGAGACCCAGTACTTC
abundance: -; j_gene: TRBJ1-1; d_gene: -; v_gene: TRBV30; CDR3aa: CAWISSAEAFF; CDR3nt: TGTGCCTGGATTTCAAGCGCTGAAGCTTTCTTT
abundance: once; j_gene: TRBJ2-5; d_gene: -; v_gene: TRBV7-9; CDR3aa: CASSRTPEETQYF; CDR3nt: TGTGCCAGCAGCCGGACACCGGAGGAGACCCAGTACTTC
abundance: few; j_gene: TRBJ1-2; d_gene: TRBD1; v_gene: TRBV27; CDR3aa: CASSTPGTGGGGYTF; CDR3nt: TGTGCCAGCAGTACACCCGGGACAGGGGGCGGCGGCTACACCTTC
abundance: -; j_gene: TRBJ2-3; d_gene: TRBD2; v_gene: TRBV10-1; CDR3aa: CASSVGGIGKGADTQYF; CDR3nt: TGCGCCAGCAGTGTGGGGGGGATCGGGAAAGGCGCAGATACGCAGTATTTT
abundance: few; j_gene: TRBJ2-1; d_gene: -; v_gene: TRBV30; CDR3aa: CAWSTGASSYNEQFF; CDR3nt: TGTGCCTGGAGTACCGGGGCGAGCTCCTACAATGAGCAGTTCTTC
abundance: -; j_gene: TRBJ2-2; d_gene: -; v_gene: TRBV7-2; CDR3aa: CASSPFTGELFF; CDR3nt: TGTGCCAGCAGCCCGTTCACCGGGGAGCTGTTTTTT
abundance: -; j_gene: TRBJ1-2; d_gene: -; v_gene: TRBV7-2; CDR3aa: CASSLQHSTQTF; CDR3nt: TGTGCCAGCAGCTTACAACATTCTACTCAAACCTTC
abundance: few; j_gene: TRBJ2-5; d_gene: -; v_gene: TRBV25-1; CDR3aa: CASSAQGYVGETQYF; CDR3nt: TGTGCCAGCAGTGCACAGGGTTATGTAGGGGAGACCCAGTACTTC
abundance: few; j_gene: TRBJ2-4; d_gene: -; v_gene: TRBV2; CDR3aa: CASGHDLAKNIQYF; CDR3nt: TGTGCCAGCGGGCACGATCTAGCCAAAAACATTCAGTACTTC
abundance: -; j_gene: TRBJ2-5; d_gene: -; v_gene: TRBV21-1; CDR3aa: CASSKSSRSTPREAQYF; CDR3nt: TGTGCCAGCAGCAAATCGTCACGGTCCACTCCAAGAGAGGCCCAGTACTTC
abundance: -; j_gene: TRBJ2-5; d_gene: -; v_gene: TRBV20-1; CDR3aa: CSAVWETQYF; CDR3nt: TGCAGTGCCGTGTGGGAGACCCAGTACTTC
abundance: -; j_gene: TRBJ2-5; d_gene: -; v_gene: TRBV29-1; CDR3aa: CSVGVGGETQYF; CDR3nt: TGCAGCGTCGGAGTGGGGGGAGAGACCCAGTACTTC
abundance: -; j_gene: TRBJ2-7; d_gene: -; v_gene: TRBV28; CDR3aa: CASSTVGGSYEQYF; CDR3nt: TGTGCCAGCAGTACGGTCGGGGGCTCCTACGAGCAGTACTTC
abundance: -; j_gene: TRBJ2-6; d_gene: -; v_gene: TRBV9; CDR3aa: CASSVDRAGANVLTF; CDR3nt: TGTGCCAGCAGCGTAGATCGGGCCGGGGCCAACGTCCTGACTTTC
abundance: few; j_gene: TRBJ2-1; d_gene: -; v_gene: TRBV29-1; CDR3aa: CSVESDRLNEQFF; CDR3nt: TGCAGCGTTGAAAGTGACAGACTCAATGAGCAGTTCTTC
abundance: -; j_gene: TRBJ2-1; d_gene: -; v_gene: TRBV9; CDR3aa: CASSADYPYNEQFF; CDR3nt: TGTGCCAGCAGCGCCGACTACCCCTACAATGAGCAGTTCTTC
abundance: -; j_gene: TRBJ2-7; d_gene: TRBD1; v_gene: TRBV9; CDR3aa: CASSPRQGLDYEQYF; CDR3nt: TGTGCCAGCAGCCCACGACAGGGGTTGGACTACGAGCAGTACTTC
abundance: once; j_gene: TRBJ2-5; d_gene: -; v_gene: TRBV2; CDR3aa: CASSVGETQYF; CDR3nt: TGTGCCAGCAGTGTAGGAGAGACCCAGTACTTC
abundance: few; j_gene: TRBJ2-3; d_gene: -; v_gene: TRBV5-1; CDR3aa: CASSGRGADTQYF; CDR3nt: TGCGCCAGCAGCGGTCGAGGGGCAGATACGCAGTATTTT
abundance: -; j_gene: TRBJ2-7; d_gene: -; v_gene: TRBV15; CDR3aa: CATSRGPLLREQYF; CDR3nt: TGTGCCACCAGCAGGGGACCACTCCTCCGCGAGCAGTACTTC
abundance: -; j_gene: TRBJ2-1; d_gene: -; v_gene: TRBV4-3; CDR3aa: CASSPSRTAGSYNEQFF; CDR3nt: TGCGCCAGCAGCCCCTCCCGGACAGCCGGCTCCTACAATGAGCAGTTCTTC
abundance: -; j_gene: TRBJ1-1; d_gene: -; v_gene: TRBV6-5; CDR3aa: CASRNRNTEAFF; CDR3nt: TGTGCCAGCAGGAACAGGAACACTGAAGCTTTCTTT
abundance: -; j_gene: TRBJ2-7; d_gene: -; v_gene: TRBV6-6; CDR3aa: CATTARSGPGYEQYF; CDR3nt: TGTGCCACCACAGCGAGGTCCGGGCCAGGCTACGAGCAGTACTTC
abundance: -; j_gene: TRBJ1-2; d_gene: -; v_gene: TRBV4-1; CDR3aa: CASSQDNFYRDFGRANYGYTF; CDR3nt: TGCGCCAGCAGCCAAGACAACTTCTATCGGGATTTCGGGAGGGCTAACTATGGCTACACCTTC
abundance: -; j_gene: TRBJ2-5; d_gene: TRBD2; v_gene: TRBV11-2; CDR3aa: CASSFASGETQYF; CDR3nt: TGTGCCAGCAGCTTTGCTAGCGGGGAGACCCAGTACTTC
abundance: few; j_gene: TRBJ2-5; d_gene: -; v_gene: TRBV29-1; CDR3aa: CSVAGSQETQYF; CDR3nt: TGCAGCGTTGCGGGCTCGCAAGAGACCCAGTACTTC
abundance: -; j_gene: TRBJ1-1; d_gene: -; v_gene: TRBV9; CDR3aa: CASSVGGDTEAFF; CDR3nt: TGTGCCAGCAGCGTAGGAGGGGACACTGAAGCTTTCTTT
abundance: -; j_gene: TRBJ2-3; d_gene: -; v_gene: TRBV29-1; CDR3aa: CSDTTGYVTDTQYF; CDR3nt: TGCAGCGATACTACAGGGTACGTTACAGATACGCAGTATTTT
abundance: -; j_gene: TRBJ1-4; d_gene: TRBD1; v_gene: TRBV7-9; CDR3aa: CASSLPTGALSTNEKLFF; CDR3nt: TGTGCCAGCAGCTTACCCACAGGGGCCCTTTCGACTAATGAAAAACTGTTTTTT
abundance: -; j_gene: TRBJ2-3; d_gene: TRBD2; v_gene: TRBV5-1; CDR3aa: CASSLDRAGETSTDTQYF; CDR3nt: TGCGCCAGCAGCTTGGATCGAGCGGGGGAGACTAGCACAGATACGCAGTATTTT
abundance: -; j_gene: TRBJ2-7; d_gene: -; v_gene: TRBV13; CDR3aa: CASSLHYEQYF; CDR3nt: TGTGCCAGCAGCCTGCACTACGAGCAGTACTTC
abundance: -; j_gene: TRBJ2-6; d_gene: -; v_gene: TRBV5-4; CDR3aa: CASSLSTVSGANVLTF; CDR3nt: TGTGCCAGCAGCTTGAGTACAGTCTCTGGGGCCAACGTCCTGACTTTC
abundance: few; j_gene: TRBJ2-6; d_gene: -; v_gene: TRBV29-1; CDR3aa: CSVGKAASGANVLTF; CDR3nt: TGCAGCGTTGGAAAAGCCGCCTCTGGGGCCAACGTCCTGACTTTC
abundance: -; j_gene: TRBJ1-5; d_gene: -; v_gene: TRBV5-1; CDR3aa: CASSLGTDQPQHF; CDR3nt: TGCGCCAGCAGCTTGGGGACAGATCAGCCCCAGCATTTT
abundance: -; j_gene: TRBJ2-1; d_gene: -; v_gene: TRBV4-3; CDR3aa: CASSQGQSSYNEQFF; CDR3nt: TGCGCCAGCAGCCAAGGCCAGAGCTCCTACAATGAGCAGTTCTTC
abundance: -; j_gene: TRBJ2-5; d_gene: -; v_gene: TRBV5-4; CDR3aa: CASSLEQGSGETQYF; CDR3nt: TGTGCCAGCAGCTTGGAACAGGGTTCGGGAGAGACCCAGTACTTC
abundance: -; j_gene: TRBJ2-7; d_gene: -; v_gene: TRBV7-8; CDR3aa: CATGTGPYEQYF; CDR3nt: TGTGCCACCGGGACCGGGCCATACGAGCAGTACTTC
abundance: few; j_gene: TRBJ2-5; d_gene: -; v_gene: TRBV9; CDR3aa: CASSVTGRETQYF; CDR3nt: TGTGCCAGCAGCGTAACAGGGCGAGAGACCCAGTACTTC
abundance: -; j_gene: TRBJ2-3; d_gene: TRBD2; v_gene: TRBV7-2; CDR3aa: CASSSGLSGGDVDTQYF; CDR3nt: TGTGCCAGCAGCTCCGGCCTTAGCGGGGGGGATGTAGATACGCAGTATTTT
abundance: -; j_gene: TRBJ1-2; d_gene: TRBD1; v_gene: TRBV2; CDR3aa: CASSQQGTEGYTF; CDR3nt: TGTGCCAGCAGCCAACAGGGGACCGAAGGCTACACCTTC
abundance: few; j_gene: TRBJ2-2; d_gene: -; v_gene: TRBV25-1; CDR3aa: CASSVLNTGELFF; CDR3nt: TGTGCCAGCAGTGTACTAAACACCGGGGAGCTGTTTTTT
abundance: few; j_gene: TRBJ1-4; d_gene: TRBD1; v_gene: TRBV30; CDR3aa: CAWSKTGDWEKLFF; CDR3nt: TGTGCCTGGAGTAAGACAGGGGATTGGGAAAAACTGTTTTTT
abundance: once; j_gene: TRBJ2-5; d_gene: -; v_gene: TRBV7-2; CDR3aa: CASSSQTTQYF; CDR3nt: TGTGCCAGCAGCTCCCAGACGACCCAGTACTTC